The sequence of this T cell receptor (beta chain) was determined in a study of T cell clonality in common variable immunodeficiency. This CDR3 is built from 13 residues. Per the germline V gene, CDR1 is DFQATT and CDR2 is SNEGSKA (reference sequence). Both groups were predominantly of Caucasian heritage. The repertoire was sequenced with immunoSEQ multiplex PCR; TCRdb's copy has only in-frame clones and lacks some. Sampling found tens of thousands of clones, none seen once. Points from the study as a whole: T cell subpopulation sequencing would be needed to explain CVID clonality. Common variable immunodeficiency TCR beta sequences reportedly had fewer deletions and N-nucleotide insertions. CVID subjects had higher TCRbeta clonality than healthy controls, most marked in about a third.

This clone was seen many times. As yet, its antigen is unknown. The observed sequence ends 3 residues before the CDR3 terminus, with the missing tail filled in from the germline J gene. Sample: peripheral blood mononuclear cells. The origin of this receptor is a person aged 18 to 75 in good health. This sequence joins TRBV20-1 and TRBJ1-1, with a tentative D call TRBD1 (5 bases). The sequenced CDR3 bases are TGCAGTGCTAGAGATCCGATGACAGAAGAA. Its translation is CSARDPMTEE. In full, the CDR3 reads CSARDPMTEEAFF.